One T cell receptor beta chain is described in this entry. What it binds is unknown. Trimming took 5 bases from V and 0 from J, leaving 11 bases between them. The CDR3 length is 14 residues. Germline V gives CDR1 LNHDA, CDR2 SQIVND (reference sequence). These data originate in a study of cytomegalovirus exposure and HLA in healthy donors. Across the whole study: Membership in the Caucasian-associated ancestry cluster was found for about four fifths of 300 to 500 genotyped donors.

Study conclusions and caveats: Accurate predictions that matched the HLA-A and HLA-B alleles of most subjects were reportedly made from TCR beta sequences.

Primers for the PCR totalled 60 Vbeta and 13 Jbeta. This table comes from immunoSEQ multiplex PCR, and its TCRdb copy is limited to in-frame clones, with some not included. This table holds 100,000 or so clones, 65% to 85% found once. The chain combines TRBV19 with TRBJ2-7; perhaps TRBD1 as D (5 bases). The receptor's source is a man younger than 35 in good health and CMV-seronegative. Input material: PBMCs. CDR3 amino acids: CASSGALSSYEQYF. The CDR3 DNA reads TGTGCCAGTAGTGGGGCCCTAAGCTCCTACGAGCAGTACTTC. Full variable domain (missing parts from reference TRBV19 and TRBJ2-7): DGGITQSPKYLFRKEGQNVTLSCEQNLNHDAMYWYRQDPGQGLRLIYYSQIVNDFQKGDIAEGYSVSREKKESFPLTVTSAQKNPTAFYLCASSGALSSYEQYFGPGTRLTVT.